Shown below are 14 T cell receptor beta chains from a single sample sequenced in a study of blood T cell repertoires in COVID-19. Measured with immunoSEQ multiplex PCR; TCRdb has only the in-frame clones, and not every one. The repertoire holds over 200,000 clones, with about nine tenths as singletons. The sample was peripheral blood. The receptors come from a woman aged 55-69 years with acute or convalescent COVID-19.

The chain links TRBV4-1 to TRBJ2-5; tentatively, D is TRBD1 (6 bases). In germline, CDR1 is MGHRA, CDR2 YSYEKL. This CDR3 is 15 amino acids long. Trimming pared 4 bases from V and 5 bases from J, leaving 17 bases between. The CDR3 protein is CASSPPGTGRETQYF. The CDR3 nucleotides read TGCGCCAGCAGCCCCCCCGGAACAGGGCGGGAGACCCAGTACTTC.

The chain recombines TRBV19 with TRBJ1-1; D gene uncertain. CDR3 length: 15 residues. With 1 base removed from V and 2 bases from J, the gap between germline ends came to 11 bases. Germline CDR1 and CDR2: LNHDA and SQIVND (reference sequence). CDR3 sequence (DNA): TGTGCCAGTAGTATAGTACAACGCGGCAACACTGAAGCTTTCTTT. Its translation: CASSIVQRGNTEAFF.

The V gene is TRBV11-3, the J gene TRBJ2-3; 7 bases align to TRBD1. The CDR3 extends over 15 amino acids. Germline V gene data show CDR1 as SGHNT and CDR2 as YENEEA. Trimming took 5 bases from V and 4 from J; bases not matched to a gene: 9. The DNA of the CDR3 is TGTGCCAGCAGCAATAGACAGGGAGACGCAGATACGCAGTATTTT. It specifies CASSNRQGDADTQYF.

As to this clone: This sample also contains other DNA sequences that code for the same CDR3. The V call is TRBV12-3 or TRBV12-4, the J call TRBJ2-7, with D possibly TRBD1 on 6 matching bases. The CDR3 sequence is 12 residues long. The V gene lost 4 bases and the J gene lost 4 bases, with 8 bases spanning the gap. The CDR3 spells CASSSQGYEQYF. In DNA, the CDR3 is TGTGCCAGCAGTTCCCAGGGGTACGAGCAGTACTTC.

This clone was recorded only once. This CDR3 is CASSFSGGNYNEQFF. The CDR3 region has the DNA TGTGCCAGCAGCTTCAGCGGGGGGAACTACAATGAGCAGTTCTTC. The genes are TRBV11-3 and TRBJ2-1, with 9 bases lining up with TRBD2. The V segment lost 3 bases and the J segment 3 bases; nucleotides outside the gene matches: 3. The CDR3 consists of 15 residues. CDR1 SGHNT and CDR2 YENEEA come from the germline V gene. The whole variable domain, filled in from reference TRBV11-3 and TRBJ2-1, reads EAGVVQSPRYKIIEKKQPVAFWCNPISGHNTLYWYLQNLGQGPELLIRYENEEAVDDSQLPKDRFSAERLKGVDSTLKIQPAELGDSAVYLCASSFSGGNYNEQFFGPGTRLTVL.

The chain has TRBV5-1 and TRBJ2-1; 9 bases fit TRBD1. Germline lookup yields CDR1 SGHRS and CDR2 YFSETQ. The CDR3 has 15 residues. V shed 4 bases and J 3 bases; nucleotides not matched to a gene: 5. The CDR3 spells CASSPGQGIYNEQFF. In nucleotides, the CDR3 is TGCGCCAGCAGCCCTGGACAGGGGATCTACAATGAGCAGTTCTTC.

This clone has only one observation. V is TRBV18 and J is TRBJ1-6, with 7 nucleotides matching TRBD1. The CDR3 loop spans 14 amino acids. In germline, CDR1 is KGHSH, CDR2 LQKENI. The J segment lost 6 bases and the V segment lost 4 bases, leaving 3 bases of the junction unmatched. CDR3 sequence reads: CASSRQGGNSPLHF. Here the CDR3 DNA reads TGTGCCAGCTCACGACAGGGCGGTAATTCACCCCTCCACTTT.

V gene TRBV25-1 combines with J gene TRBJ2-7; TRBD1 aligns across 8 bases. CDR1 MGHDK and CDR2 SYGVNS come from the germline V gene. The CDR3 loop spans 15 amino acids. Germline trimming cut 5 bases from V and 5 bases from J; bases unmatched to any gene: 11. The CDR3 nucleotides read TGTGCCAGCAGTCCCTCCCGTGTGACAGGGGACGAGCAGTACTTC. Protein product: CASSPSRVTGDEQYF.

This chain connects TRBV7-8 to TRBJ1-2; TRBD1 agrees at 8 bases. Looked up from germline, CDR1 is SGHVS and CDR2 is FQNEAQ. The V and J ends lost 0 bases and 3 bases, in that order; junction bases with no gene match: 3. There are 15 residues in the CDR3. The CDR3 region is CASSLAAGGYYGYTF. CDR3 in DNA: TGTGCCAGCAGCTTAGCGGCAGGGGGCTACTATGGCTACACCTTC.

This rearrangement joins TRBV2 to TRBJ2-7; 7 bases line up with TRBD2. The CDR3 loop spans 14 amino acids. V shed 8 bases and J 5 bases; nucleotides not matched to a gene: 12. In germline, CDR1 is SNHLY, CDR2 FYNNEI. The CDR3 bases are TGTGCCAGCTCTTGGGGGGGGAGTTTCGACGAGCAGTACTTC. It is translated as CASSWGGSFDEQYF.

This rearrangement joins TRBV19 to TRBJ2-5; TRBD1 matches at 7 bases. The CDR3 is 14 amino acids. J lost 2 bases, V lost 6 bases, and 6 bases had no gene match. Germline-derived CDR1 and CDR2 are LNHDA and SQIVND (reference sequence). The CDR3 DNA is TGTGCCAGTAGACGGACAGGTCAACAAGAGACCCAGTACTTC. This codes for CASRRTGQQETQYF.

The chain couples TRBV9 to TRBJ2-5; a weak D match, TRBD2 (5 bases). The CDR3 extends over 14 amino acids. The ends were cut back, 2 bases at V and 2 bases at J, with 10 bases in the middle. Germline-derived CDR1 and CDR2 are SGDLS and YYNGEE. The CDR3 region has the DNA TGTGCCAGCAGCGTCGGAGGCAATCAAGAGACCCAGTACTTC. Amino acid sequence: CASSVGGNQETQYF.

CDR3 amino acids: CASSPQGSNVLTF. For the CDR3, the DNA is TGTGCCAGCAGTCCACAGGGATCCAACGTCCTGACTTTC. The chain combines TRBV7-9 with TRBJ2-6, with D tentatively TRBD1 (6 bases). From germline, CDR1 is SEHNR and CDR2 FQNEAQ (reference sequence). Trimming pared 6 bases from V and 8 bases from J, leaving 11 bases between. This CDR3 spans 13 amino acids.

This chain connects TRBV5-6 to TRBJ2-7; tentative D call: TRBD1 (5 bases). Germline CDR1 and CDR2: SGHDT and YYEEEE. The CDR3 runs to 14 residues. The V and J ends lost 5 bases and 4 bases respectively, with 16 bases between them. The CDR3 coding sequence is TGTGCCAGCAGGCTTTGGGGCAGCTCTTACGAGCAGTACTTC. The encoded protein is CASRLWGSSYEQYF.